A single sample is the source of the 19 T cell receptor beta chains below, sequenced in a study of blood T cells in healthy people across ages. A second PCR, run for roughly 6 to 11 cycles, used a sample-barcoded 5' primer plus a J-beta primer mix. TCRdb fed the 5' RACE reads into MiXCR, producing one record per CDR3 protein. This sample has fewer than 950,000 distinct CDR3 sequences, with roughly 50% found just once. Material for sequencing was blood. The source is an elderly man in good health.

J is TRBJ1-2 and V is TRBV28; D is uncertain. CDR1 and CDR2 from the germline V gene are MDHEN and SYDVKM. The V end lost 8 bases, the J end lost 5 bases, and 6 bases lay between the germline ends. The CDR3 has 10 residues. CDR3 sequence (DNA): TGTGCCAGCGGATCGTATGGCTACACCTTC. Protein: CASGSYGYTF.

The chain has TRBV30 and TRBJ1-1; TRBD1 aligns across 7 bases. Trimming took 2 bases from V and 1 from J; bases not matched to a gene: 4. Per the germline V gene, CDR1 is GTSNPN and CDR2 is SVGIG (reference sequence). The CDR3 has 14 residues. The CDR3 nucleotides are TGTGCCTGGAGTCCCGGGGACAGGAACACTGAAGCTTTCTTT. Residues: CAWSPGDRNTEAFF.

This clonotype was seen only once. The rearrangement joins TRBV11-2 to TRBJ2-1, with D tentatively TRBD2 (5 bases). The CDR3 spans 17 residues. The germline V gene encodes CDR1 SGHAT and CDR2 FQNNGV. V was trimmed by 1 base and J by 2 bases, leaving 15 bases between them. The CDR3 spells CASSLGSGSVAYNEQFF. The DNA of the CDR3 is TGTGCCAGCAGCTTAGGATCGGGGAGTGTCGCCTACAATGAGCAGTTCTTC. The full variable domain, its missing parts supplied by reference TRBV11-2 and TRBJ2-1, is EAGVAQSPRYKIIEKRQSVAFWCNPISGHATLYWYQQILGQGPKLLIQFQNNGVVDDSQLPKDRFSAERLKGVDSTLKIQPAKLEDSAVYLCASSLGSGSVAYNEQFFGPGTRLTVL.

The chain carries TRBV10-3 and TRBJ1-1; 12 bases are a match to TRBD1. The V and J ends lost 4 bases and 10 bases, in that order; junction bases with no gene match: 10. Germline CDR1 reads ENHRY; CDR2 reads SYGVKD. The CDR3 loop spans 15 amino acids. The CDR3 sequence is CAISVSGTGGEGAFF. The DNA for the CDR3 is TGTGCCATCAGTGTATCCGGGACAGGGGGCGAGGGAGCTTTCTTT.

The V call is TRBV10-3, the J call TRBJ2-7; D may be TRBD2 (5 bases). The CDR3 contains 13 residues. The V end was cut by 3 bases, the J end by 2 bases, with 8 bases between. Germline loops: CDR1 ENHRY, CDR2 SYGVKD. CDR3 DNA: TGTGCCATCAGTGATCGGGGAACCTACGAGCAGTACTTC. It encodes CAISDRGTYEQYF.

The rearrangement uses TRBV20-1 and TRBJ2-7; D gene unclear. Matching the DNA end better, TRBJ2-5 makes the J call doubtful. CDR3 length equals 14 residues. From germline, CDR1 is DFQATT and CDR2 SNEGSKA (reference sequence). CDR3 amino acids: CSAPGHPTQETQYF. As DNA, the CDR3 is TGCAGTGCGCCGGGCCACCCGACCCAAGAGACCCAGTACTTC.

The chain uses TRBV6-2 or TRBV6-3 and TRBJ2-1; unclear D gene. V lost 9 bases, J lost 3 bases, and 15 bases lay in between. The CDR3 totals 14 residues. Germline CDR1 is MNHEY and CDR2 is SVGEGT. DNA for the CDR3: TGTGCCAGTGCACCGAATACCTTCTACAATGAGCAGTTCTTC. Protein: CASAPNTFYNEQFF.

About this clonotype: A single base separates this from a much larger clone, so it may be a read error. The chain joins TRBV27 to TRBJ2-7; D may match TRBD1 or TRBD2 (5 bases each). This CDR3 spans 14 amino acids. Germline loops: CDR1 MNHEY, CDR2 SMNVEV (reference sequence). V lost 5 bases and J 5 bases, leaving 16 bases between the germline ends. Here the CDR3 reads CASSVFGGDDEQYF. The CDR3, as DNA: TGTGCCAGCAGTGTATTTGGTGGGGACGACGAGCAGTACTTC.

The rearrangement uses TRBV2 and TRBJ1-1; perhaps TRBD1 as D (5 bases). Trimming left V 7 bases short and J 5 bases short, with 14 bases between. Germline-derived CDR1 and CDR2 are SNHLY and FYNNEI. The CDR3 contains 13 residues. The DNA for the CDR3 is TGTGCCAGCATTGGGGTCGACAGAACTGAAGCTTTCTTT. Amino acid sequence: CASIGVDRTEAFF. Variable domain in full (rest from reference TRBV2 and TRBJ1-1): EPEVTQTPSHQVTQMGQEVILRCVPISNHLYFYWYRQILGQKVEFLVSFYNNEISEKSEIFDDQFSVERPDGSNFTLKIRSTKLEDSAMYFCASIGVDRTEAFFGQGTRLTVV.

J is TRBJ2-1 and V is TRBV20-1; TRBD2 matches at 8 bases. Germline loops: CDR1 DFQATT, CDR2 SNEGSKA (reference sequence). Germline trimming cut 0 bases from V and 4 bases from J; bases unmatched to any gene: 14. The CDR3 covers 18 residues. CDR3: CSARDLLAVPYYYNEQFF. As DNA, the CDR3 is TGCAGTGCTAGAGATTTACTAGCGGTACCCTATTATTACAATGAGCAGTTCTTC.

CDR3 in amino acids: CASRQTRGEQFF. The CDR3 coding sequence is TGTGCCAGCAGACAAACTAGAGGTGAGCAGTTCTTC. The gene calls are TRBV3-1 and TRBJ2-1; D perhaps matches TRBD2 (5 bases). The V gene's germline CDR1 is LGHDT and CDR2 YNNKEL (reference sequence). The CDR3 loop spans 12 amino acids. V was trimmed by 6 bases and J by 9 bases, leaving 12 bases between them.

Remarks on this clonotype: The junction does not match germline at one end; this may be a read error. This chain links TRBV7-2 with TRBJ2-1; 14 bases agree with TRBD2. The CDR3 has 16 amino acids. The V gene's germline CDR1 is SGHTA and CDR2 FQGNSA. In DNA form, the CDR3 reads TGTGCCTGCAGCCAGACCGGGACTAGCGGGAGAAATGAGCAGTTCTTC. Its translation: CACSQTGTSGRNEQFF. The variable domain in full, completed from reference TRBV7-2 and TRBJ2-1, reads GAGVSQSPSNKVTEKGKDVELRCDPISGHTALYWYRQSLGQGLEFLIYFQGNSAPDKSGLPSDRFSAERTGGSVSTLTIQRTQQEDSAVYLCACSQTGTSGRNEQFFGPGTRLTVL.

The genes are TRBV6-5 and TRBJ2-6; no clear D gene. The CDR3 totals 13 residues. The germline gives CDR1 MNHEY, CDR2 SVGAGI. V was trimmed by 10 bases and J by 0 bases, leaving 7 bases between them. Here the CDR3 DNA reads TGTGCCACTTCTTACTCTGGGGCCAACGTCCTGACTTTC. Translation: CATSYSGANVLTF.

The rearrangement joins TRBV18 to TRBJ2-1; unclear D gene. The J call may not be correct, given that the DNA end is closer to TRBJ2-7. This CDR3 spans 12 amino acids. CDR1 and CDR2 (germline): KGHSH, LQKENI. The CDR3 bases are TGTGCCAGCTCACGACTGCCGGGTGAGCAGTACTTC. Translation: CASSRLPGEQYF.

The CDR3 loop reads CSARSQYNQPQHF. The CDR3 region has the DNA TGCAGTGCTAGGAGTCAGTACAATCAGCCCCAGCATTTT. V is TRBV20-1 and J is TRBJ1-5; D is undetermined. CDR3 length equals 13 residues. Germline V CDR1 and CDR2: DFQATT, SNEGSKA (reference sequence). V lost 3 bases to trimming and J lost 3 bases, with 9 bases between them.

J is TRBJ2-5 and V is TRBV28; D is unclear. Looked up from germline, CDR1 is MDHEN and CDR2 is SYDVKM. Trimming left V 2 bases short and J 10 bases short, with 17 bases between. This CDR3 is 14 amino acids long. CDR3 bases: TGTGCCAGCAGTTTACGGCAGGCAGGAAGAGTCCAGTACTTC. Encoded protein: CASSLRQAGRVQYF.

The V gene is TRBV3-1, the J gene TRBJ2-5; no firm D call. The V end was cut by 1 base, the J end by 4 bases, with 16 bases between. From germline, CDR1 is LGHDT and CDR2 YNNKEL (reference sequence). The length of the CDR3 is 16 residues. CDR3 sequence: CASSQGPPAGRETQYF. CDR3 nucleotide sequence: TGTGCCAGCAGCCAAGGCCCCCCGGCAGGTCGAGAGACCCAGTACTTC.

This clonotype occurred many times. The chain uses TRBV29-1 and TRBJ2-7; 7 nucleotides match TRBD1. CDR1 and CDR2 (germline): SQVTM, ANQGSEA. There are 12 residues in the CDR3. V shed 6 bases, J shed 0 bases, and the junction held 2 bases outside the gene matches. This CDR3 reads CSVRTGSYEQYF. CDR3 sequence (DNA): TGCAGCGTCAGGACAGGCTCCTACGAGCAGTACTTC.

The genes are TRBV15 and TRBJ2-7; 10 nucleotides line up with TRBD1. The J segment lost 2 bases and the V segment lost 0 bases, leaving 16 bases of the junction unmatched. CDR1 LNHNV and CDR2 YYDKDF come from the germline V gene (reference sequence). CDR3 size: 20 residues. CDR3 nucleotide sequence: TGTGCCACCAGCAGAGATGTGGGGACAGGGGACCGACCTCTACCCTACGAGCAGTACTTC. Translated: CATSRDVGTGDRPLPYEQYF.